Listed below are T cell receptor beta chains from one sample, sequenced in a study of sequential checkpoint blockade in melanoma. Data came from immunoSEQ multiplex PCR; TCRdb stores just in-frame clones and leaves some out. The sample has 5,000 or so clones; roughly 25% are singletons. The sample here was tumor tissue (inferred from file names), taken from a patient given nivolumab and ipilimumab in sequence. The receptors derive from a human donor with melanoma. CDR3s include the opening cysteine and the closing phenylalanine or tryptophan. D genes are given only for firm matches. A row's size may be missing; if present it is once, few, many or a size class.

j_gene,v_gene,d_gene,abundance,CDR3nt,CDR3aa
TRBJ2-1,TRBV18,TRBD2,-,TGTGCCAGCTCACCGTTAGCGGGGGCCAATGAGCAGTTCTTC,CASSPLAGANEQFF
TRBJ1-2,TRBV11-3,-,many,TGTGCCAGCAGCTTGGCCGGGAGGGGCGGAGCTAACTATGGCTACACCTTC,CASSLAGRGGANYGYTF
TRBJ2-1,TRBV19,-,-,TGTGCCAGTAGTATATACAGTTCGGAGTTTGGAGAGCAGTTCTTC,CASSIYSSEFGEQFF
TRBJ2-3,TRBV28,TRBD1,-,TGTGCCAGCAGTCCCCGCAGGGGGCCGGTAGATACGCAGTATTTT,CASSPRRGPVDTQYF
TRBJ2-6,TRBV28,-,-,TGTGCCAGCAGTTCCCGGTGGGCACGCCGGGGCTCTGGGGCCAACGTCCTGACTTTC,CASSSRWARRGSGANVLTF
TRBJ2-7,TRBV6-8,-,many,TGTGCCACTACGTCCTTGGCAGGGCGATACGAGCAGTACTTC,CATTSLAGRYEQYF
TRBJ2-7,TRBV11-3,TRBD2,many,TGTGCCAGCAGCTTCGGCAGCGGGGATAGCGAGCAGTACTTC,CASSFGSGDSEQYF
TRBJ2-2,TRBV9,-,medium-sized,TGTGCCAGCACTCCGAACACCGGGGAGCTGTTTTTT,CASTPNTGELFF
TRBJ2-4,TRBV23-1,TRBD2,-,TGCGCCAGCAGCTTCCAGGGAGGGGACATTCAGTACTTC,CASSFQGGDIQYF
TRBJ2-7,TRBV30,-,few,TGTGCCTACTCGAGGGACTACGAGCAGTACTTC,CAYSRDYEQYF
TRBJ1-5,TRBV19,-,-,TGTGCCAGTACCTCGGGGGGGGTATATCAGCCCCAGCATTTT,CASTSGGVYQPQHF
TRBJ1-1,TRBV11-3,-,few,TGTGCCAGCAGCTTAGGGGCGGCCAACACTGAAGCTTTCTTT,CASSLGAANTEAFF
TRBJ2-2,TRBV11-3,TRBD2,medium-sized,TGTGCCAGCAGACCTACTAGCGGGGCGAACACCGGGGAGCTGTTTTTT,CASRPTSGANTGELFF
TRBJ2-3,TRBV6-8,-,few,TGTGCCAGCACCCCCCCTATCAGGATACCCACGGTCCCGTATACGCAGTATTTT,CASTPPIRIPTVPYTQYF
TRBJ2-7,TRBV11-3,-,-,TGTGCCAGCAGCTTAGGTGGGAGTGCCTACGAGCAGTACTTC,CASSLGGSAYEQYF
TRBJ2-7,TRBV19,TRBD1,-,TGTGCCAGTAGTAAAGACAGGGGGCGGAATATCTACGAGCAGTACTTC,CASSKDRGRNIYEQYF
TRBJ2-5,TRBV10-2,TRBD1,-,TGCGCCAGCAGACGGGACAGGGGATACCAAGAGACCCAGTACTTC,CASRRDRGYQETQYF
TRBJ2-3,TRBV4-1,-,medium-sized,TGCGCCAGCACTCTCTTTGCGGGCTCTAGCACAGATACGCAGTATTTT,CASTLFAGSSTDTQYF
TRBJ1-1,TRBV16,TRBD1,few,TGTGCCAGCAGCCAATGGGCGGGGACAGCCGCTTTCTTT,CASSQWAGTAAFF
TRBJ2-7,TRBV9,-,-,TGTGCCAGCAGCGATGAGTCCTACGAGCAGTACTTC,CASSDESYEQYF
TRBJ2-1,TRBV6-8,-,-,TGTGCCAGCACTCACAGGGAATTTGGTGAGCAGTTCTTC,CASTHREFGEQFF
TRBJ1-1,TRBV11-3,TRBD1,many,TGTGCCAGCAGCCCCCCAACCGAGACCAGGGGGCGGAACACTGAAGCTTTCTTT,CASSPPTETRGRNTEAFF
TRBJ2-5,TRBV11-3,TRBD1,-,TGTGCCAGCAGCTTAGGGACAGGGGAGTACCAAGAGACCCAGTACTTC,CASSLGTGEYQETQYF
TRBJ1-5,TRBV28,-,-,TGTGCCGTAAGACACAGGGCATATAGCAATCAGCCCCAGCATTTT,CAVRHRAYSNQPQHF
TRBJ1-1,TRBV11-3,TRBD1,few,TGTGCCAGCAGCTTAGTGGAGGGACAGGGAGGCACTGAAGCTTTCTTT,CASSLVEGQGGTEAFF
TRBJ1-5,TRBV19,-,-,TGTGCCAGTACCGAAAGAGGTGAAGGTAATCAGCCCCAGCATTTT,CASTERGEGNQPQHF
TRBJ2-3,TRBV18,-,-,TGTGCCAGCTCCCTAACGGGAGATACGCAGTATTTT,CASSLTGDTQYF
TRBJ2-2,TRBV5-1,-,-,TGCGCCAGCAGCTTGGTGGAGGCCAGGACCGGGGAGCTGTTTTTT,CASSLVEARTGELFF
TRBJ2-5,TRBV5-1,-,-,TGCGCCAGCAGCTTGAGTAGGCCCGCACAAGAGACCCAGTACTTC,CASSLSRPAQETQYF
TRBJ2-5,TRBV29-1,-,once,TGCAGCGTTGTGTCTCGGAGGAGGGAGACCCAGTACTTC,CSVVSRRRETQYF
TRBJ2-7,TRBV28,TRBD2,few,TGTGCCAGCAGTTTGCTCGTCTTTGGGTTCGCCCCGGGGACTAGCGGGACGTACTCCTACGAGCAGTACTTC,CASSLLVFGFAPGTSGTYSYEQYF
TRBJ1-6,TRBV7-6,-,many,TGTGCCAGCAGCTTGAGGGGGGAGAGTCGCTCACCCCTCCACTTT,CASSLRGESRSPLHF
TRBJ2-2,TRBV28,-,few,TGTGCCAGCAGGACCCAGGGTCGTGCCGGGGAGCTGTTTTTT,CASRTQGRAGELFF
TRBJ2-1,TRBV6-8,TRBD2,-,TGTGCCAGCGGACTAGCGGGGGGATACAATGAGCAGTTCTTC,CASGLAGGYNEQFF
TRBJ2-5,TRBV29-1,TRBD2,few,TGCAGCGTTTGGGGAGGGGAAAAGACCCAGTACTTC,CSVWGGEKTQYF
TRBJ1-4,TRBV19,-,-,TGTGCCAGTACCCTAGGGGGGTCAGGCCACTATAATGAAAAACTGTTTTTT,CASTLGGSGHYNEKLFF
TRBJ1-2,TRBV19,-,-,TGTGCCAGTAGTATCGGGCAGGGCGACTATGGCTACACCTTC,CASSIGQGDYGYTF
TRBJ2-2,TRBV19,TRBD1,few,TGTGCCAGTAGTATGACAGGGCGGGACACCGGGGAGCTGTTTTTT,CASSMTGRDTGELFF
TRBJ1-3,TRBV12-5,-,large,TGTGCCAGCAACAACTGGCAGCTCGGAAACACCATATATTTT,CASNNWQLGNTIYF
TRBJ2-3,TRBV6-8,-,-,TGTGCCAGCAGTTATTCCTCGGCTAGCACAGATACGCAGTATTTT,CASSYSSASTDTQYF
TRBJ2-1,TRBV6-8,TRBD2,many,TGTGCCAGCAGTCGAGGACTAGCGGGAGTCAATGAGCAGTTCTTC,CASSRGLAGVNEQFF
TRBJ2-1,TRBV12-5,TRBD2,medium-sized,TGTGCCAGCGGGACGGGAGGCAATGAGCAGTTCTTC,CASGTGGNEQFF
TRBJ1-2,TRBV11-3,TRBD1,many,TGTGCCAGCAGTCAGAATGGACAGGGTAGCTATGGCTACACCTTC,CASSQNGQGSYGYTF
TRBJ1-3,TRBV5-1,-,once,TGCGCCAGCAGCTTGGGGACGGCTGGAAACACCATATATTTT,CASSLGTAGNTIYF
TRBJ2-7,TRBV6-8,TRBD1,medium-sized,TGTGCCAGCAGTCCCCATGGGACAGCCTACGAGCAGTACTTC,CASSPHGTAYEQYF
TRBJ1-2,TRBV6-8,-,medium-sized,TGTGCCAGCAGTTACTGGCAGGGCTGGTATGGCTACACCTTC,CASSYWQGWYGYTF
TRBJ1-2,TRBV29-1,TRBD1,-,TGCAGCGTTTCAGGGGGCCGTTATGGCTACACCTTC,CSVSGGRYGYTF